The 10 T cell receptor beta chains given below trace back to one sample, sequenced in a study of sequential checkpoint blockade in melanoma (dated by TCRdb to about 2019). The method behind the library was the immunoSEQ multiplex PCR assay. What TCRdb holds here is the immuneACCESS table cut down to in-frame rearrangements. Part of the clones is not present; checked against another copy, under half of the missing clones reflect an unresolved V gene, and the others are unexplained. This sample lists approximately 34,000 clones; just under 85% were detected once. The biggest ten clones account for 5.5% of the sample. Taken with the paper, the label for treatment or condition translates to: randomized to nivolumab then ipilimumab (arm A) or the reverse (arm B). The sequences come from CD8+ T cells sorted from blood (inferred from file names), collected from a patient given nivolumab and ipilimumab in sequence. These receptors were taken from a human donor with melanoma.

This sequence joins TRBV5-4 and TRBJ2-1, with TRBD1 identical over 8 bases. The V gene's germline CDR1 is SGHNT and CDR2 YYREEE (reference sequence). Unmatched junction bases numbered 1, after V lost 4 bases and J lost 1 base. The CDR3 totals 14 residues. CDR3 sequence (DNA): TGTGCCAGCAGCCAGGGGGCATCCTACAATGAGCAGTTCTTC. Translation gives CASSQGASYNEQFF.

The chain recombines TRBV7-6 with TRBJ1-1; TRBD1 agrees at 11 bases. Germline V CDR1 and CDR2: SGHVS, FNYEAQ. With V trimmed by 5 bases and J by 6 bases, 14 bases remained unmatched. The CDR3 length is 17 residues. CDR3 coding DNA: TGTGCCAGCAGCCACGGGACAGGGGGAATGGGGTTCGCTGAAGCTTTCTTT. Protein sequence: CASSHGTGGMGFAEAFF.

This clone was counted a single time. The gene calls are TRBV7-6 and TRBJ1-3; 8 bases are shared with TRBD1. J was trimmed by 4 bases and V by 3 bases; bases with no gene match: 8. The CDR3 spans 16 residues. CDR1 and CDR2 (germline): SGHVS, FNYEAQ. The CDR3 region is CASSFSGGSYGNTIYF. The CDR3, as DNA: TGTGCCAGCAGCTTTTCAGGGGGCTCTTACGGAAACACCATATATTTT.

The CDR3 protein is CASSFRLAGGEDTDTQYF. As DNA, the CDR3 is TGCGCCAGCAGCTTTCGACTAGCGGGAGGAGAGGACACAGATACGCAGTATTTT. The chain is built from TRBV5-1 and TRBJ2-3, with TRBD2 matching over 13 bases. Germline CDR1 SGHRS, CDR2 YFSETQ. With V trimmed by 2 bases and J by 2 bases, 8 bases remained unmatched. This CDR3 has 18 amino acids.

This chain uses TRBV6-5 with TRBJ2-7; perhaps TRBD1 as D (5 bases). The CDR3 runs 14 residues. The V end was cut by 6 bases, the J end by 0 bases, with 12 bases between. CDR1 MNHEY and CDR2 SVGAGI come from the germline V gene. The CDR3 region is CASSLTGSSYEQYF. The CDR3 DNA follows: TGTGCCAGCAGCCTTACAGGAAGCTCCTACGAGCAGTACTTC.

Regarding this clone: The junction departs from germline at one end; a sequencing error may be responsible. This specimen includes other DNA sequences encoding the same CDR3. The V and J genes are TRBV19 and TRBJ1-4, with TRBD1 as a possible D gene (6 bases). CDR3 size: 16 residues. Looked up from germline, CDR1 is LNHDA and CDR2 is SQIVND (reference sequence). CDR3 nucleotides: TGTGCCAGTAGTATGTTATCCGGACAGCTTAATGAAAAGCTGTTTTTT. As protein: CASSMLSGQLNEKLFF.

The chain links TRBV6-4 to TRBJ2-5; TRBD1 aligns across 8 bases. There are 16 residues in the CDR3. Per germline, CDR1 MRHNA and CDR2 SNTAGT. V lost 7 bases and J lost 2; bases outside the gene matches: 12. The CDR3 is CASTGGCRFKQETQYF. The CDR3 DNA reads as TGTGCCAGCACAGGGGGCTGCAGGTTCAAGCAAGAGACCCAGTACTTC.

This clone was detected only once. The V call is TRBV6-5, the J call TRBJ1-1; TRBD1 matches at 8 bases. V was clipped by 8 bases and J by 8 bases; unmatched bases: 10. CDR3 length equals 13 residues. The germline V gene encodes CDR1 MNHEY and CDR2 SVGAGI. CDR3 nucleotide sequence: TGTGCCAGCCGAGCGGGACAGGCTTTCGAAGCTTTCTTT. It is translated as CASRAGQAFEAFF.

The chain joins TRBV5-1 to TRBJ2-1, with D possibly TRBD1 on 6 matching bases. The CDR3 runs 14 residues. The germline V and J ends were trimmed by 0 bases and 2 bases, with 6 bases remaining between them. Germline assignment: CDR1 SGHRS and CDR2 YFSETQ. The CDR3 nucleotides read TGCGCCAGCAGCTTGGAGGGGGCCTACAATGAGCAGTTCTTC. It specifies CASSLEGAYNEQFF.

This clone was seen more than once but under ten times. V is TRBV4-1 and J is TRBJ2-5, with TRBD1 matching over 11 bases. Germline V gene lookup returns CDR1 MGHRA and CDR2 YSYEKL. CDR3 length equals 15 residues. J was trimmed by 1 base and V by 3 bases; bases with no gene match: 1. CDR3 in amino acids: CASSQGQGGQETQYF. DNA of the CDR3: TGCGCCAGCAGCCAGGGACAGGGGGGCCAAGAGACCCAGTACTTC.